A single T cell receptor beta chain is shown here with its context. These data come from a study of blood T cell repertoires in COVID-19. Study in general: Samples taken during acute and convalescent COVID-19 were collected in the United States, Italy and Spain. T cells, B-cell-depleted T cells, or PBMCs provided the cDNA or gDNA that served as material.

Study processing details: Amplified reference gene primers provided the basis for estimating nucleated cell counts. Repertoires were generated with immunoSEQ multiplex PCR, while TCRdb's copy carries only in-frame clones and drops some. V and J calls and clone size are copied from that table; D and trimming were computed from the DNA. Of 70,000 or so clones in the sample, about 89% were seen once. The CDR3 has 18 residues. V gave up 3 bases and J gave up 0 bases; unmatched junction bases: 13. Germline loops: CDR1 SGHTS, CDR2 YDEGEE. The receptor comes from an older woman with acute or convalescent COVID-19. The chain links TRBV5-8 to TRBJ1-1; 8 nucleotides line up with TRBD1. Input material: peripheral blood. This chain's CDR3 is CASSWYRGANSMNTEAFF. CDR3 sequence (DNA): TGTGCCAGCAGCTGGTACAGGGGGGCGAATTCCATGAACACTGAAGCTTTCTTT.